The 17 T cell receptor beta chains given below trace back to one sample, sequenced in a study of T cells in Graves' hyperthyroidism and ophthalmopathy. TCR beta CDR3 regions were amplified from RNA transcripts. RT-PCR in the first round (using the HTBI primer set) targeted the TCR CDR3. TCRdb processed the multiplex PCR reads anew with MiXCR; each CDR3 protein has one entry. The sample has around 600,000 distinct CDR3 sequences; roughly 16% are singletons. Material for sequencing was blood. The receptor set was obtained from a woman aged 40 to 50 with Graves' ophthalmopathy.

In this sample, this clonotype turned up a few times. This may arise from a read error, as a much more abundant clone is one base away. The J gene is TRBJ2-1, the V gene TRBV5-1; 7 bases line up with TRBD2. There are 12 residues in the CDR3. Per germline, CDR1 SGHRS and CDR2 YFSETQ. After removal of 3 bases from V and 12 bases from J, the junction contained 6 bases not matched to a gene. The CDR3 region is CASSSPGGGQFF. The CDR3 nucleotides are TGCGCCAGCAGCTCCCCGGGGGGTGGGCAGTTCTTC.

This clonotype was counted ten times or more. The rearrangement links TRBV20-1 to TRBJ2-1, with 7 bases fitting TRBD1. CDR1 is DFQATT and CDR2 is SNEGSKA in the germline V gene (reference sequence). J lost 5 bases, V lost 4 bases, and 5 bases had no gene match. The CDR3 runs to 13 residues. The CDR3 coding sequence is TGCAGTGCTAAAAAGGGGGCAGACAATGAGCAGTTCTTC. Its protein product is CSAKKGADNEQFF.

This clonotype was seen ten or more times. Germline is not matched at one junction end, which may reflect a read error. The gene calls are TRBV2 and TRBJ2-3, with TRBD2 matching 14 bases. Germline assignment: CDR1 SNHLY and CDR2 FYNNEI. The CDR3 contains 20 residues. CDR3 loop: CASSAVPGQGLAGVTDTHYF. CDR3 in DNA: TGTGCCAGCAGCGCTGTCCCGGGACAGGGACTAGCGGGAGTGACAGATACGCACTATTTT.

This clonotype was counted only a few times. The CDR3 here is CASSYSKLGGRADTDTQYF. The CDR3 DNA reads TGTGCCAGCAGTTACTCGAAATTGGGCGGGAGGGCCGACACAGATACGCAGTATTTT. The V gene is TRBV6-5, the J gene TRBJ2-3; 9 nucleotides align to TRBD2. Unmatched junction bases numbered 12, after V lost 0 bases and J lost 2 bases. Germline V gives CDR1 MNHEY, CDR2 SVGAGI. CDR3 length: 19 amino acids.

This clonotype was counted at least ten times. Because it lacks the conserved phenylalanine or tryptophan at the end, this CDR3 is likely a read error. The J gene is TRBJ2-7, the V gene TRBV11-2, with TRBD1 identical over 8 bases. This CDR3 has 13 residues. Germline CDR1 SGHAT, CDR2 FQNNGV. The J segment lost 2 bases and the V segment lost 4 bases, leaving 1 base of the junction unmatched. The CDR3 loop is CASSSDRAYEQYL. The CDR3 nucleotides read TGTGCCAGCAGCTCGGACAGGGCCTACGAGCAGTACCTC.

This clonotype was picked up many times. The V and J genes are TRBV27 and TRBJ2-3; no reliable D call. The V gene's germline CDR1 is MNHEY and CDR2 SMNVEV (reference sequence). The CDR3 contains 13 residues. Trimming shortened V by 6 bases and J by 1 base, and 8 bases separated the two germline ends. The CDR3 reads CASRALGTDTQYF. CDR3 coding DNA: TGTGCCAGCAGAGCTCTAGGCACAGATACGCAGTATTTT.

In this sample, this clonotype turned up many times. The rearrangement joins TRBV5-6 to TRBJ1-1; no clear D. V gave up 4 bases and J gave up 0 bases, with 10 bases separating them. This CDR3 region has 14 residues. Germline CDR1 SGHDT, CDR2 YYEEEE. The CDR3 region has the DNA TGTGCCAGCAGCAGGCAGTACATGAACACTGAAGCTTTCTTT. Encoded protein: CASSRQYMNTEAFF.

This clonotype showed up many times. The chain is built from TRBV11-2 and TRBJ1-1; 7 positions agree with TRBD1. V lost 1 base, J lost 3 bases, and 5 bases stayed unmatched. The CDR3 runs to 15 residues. Germline V gene lookup returns CDR1 SGHAT and CDR2 FQNNGV. The chain's CDR3 is CASSLARGGHTEAFF. The CDR3 coding sequence is TGTGCCAGCAGCTTAGCTCGAGGGGGCCACACTGAAGCTTTCTTT.

This clonotype showed up many times. The CDR3 nucleotides are TGTGCCAGCAGCTTAGCAGGGACAGACTACACTGAAGCTTTCTTT. Translating it yields CASSLAGTDYTEAFF. This chain joins TRBV7-8 and TRBJ1-1, with 7 bases matching TRBD1. V was pared by 0 bases and J by 3 bases, with 4 bases of the junction left unmatched. Germline assignment: CDR1 SGHVS and CDR2 FQNEAQ. The CDR3 contains 15 residues.

This clonotype was recorded a few times. The chain combines TRBV29-1 with TRBJ2-1; TRBD2 agrees at 8 bases. The CDR3 is made up of 14 amino acids. The V segment lost 4 bases and the J segment 6 bases; nucleotides outside the gene matches: 8. CDR1 is SQVTM and CDR2 is ANQGSEA in the germline V gene. The CDR3 loop reads CSVVRGGGGNEQFF. In DNA form, the CDR3 reads TGCAGCGTTGTCCGGGGGGGGGGTGGCAATGAGCAGTTCTTC.

This clonotype was observed a handful of times. The chain carries TRBV20-1 and TRBJ2-7, with unresolved D. V was clipped by 3 bases and J by 2 bases, with 8 bases between them. Germline assignment: CDR1 DFQATT and CDR2 SNEGSKA (reference sequence). The CDR3 is 12 residues long. CDR3 DNA sequence: TGCAGTGCTAGTTGGCAGGCCTACGAGCAGTACTTC. This translates into CSASWQAYEQYF.

This clonotype was detected ten times or more. The V and J genes are TRBV7-3 and TRBJ2-3; 11 bases map to TRBD2. Germline loops: CDR1 SGHTA, CDR2 FQGTGA. The CDR3 is made up of 18 amino acids. The trim removed 1 base at V and 4 bases at J, leaving 10 bases unmatched. CDR3 bases: TGTGCCAGCAGCTTAAGGGGTAGCGGGAGGGCGACGGCAGATACGCAGTATTTT. This codes for CASSLRGSGRATADTQYF.

The rearrangement links TRBV6-1 to TRBJ1-1; D is unclear. Per germline, CDR1 MNHNS and CDR2 SASEGT. The CDR3 runs to 12 residues. V was pared by 7 bases and J by 1 base, with 7 bases between. The CDR3 nucleotides read TGTGCCAGCATTCAGACGAACACTGAAGCTTTCTTT. Translated, it gives CASIQTNTEAFF.

The rearrangement uses TRBV2 and TRBJ2-3, with D perhaps TRBD2 (6 bases). Trimming pared 3 bases from V and 1 base from J, leaving 8 bases between. CDR3 length equals 14 residues. Per germline, CDR1 SNHLY and CDR2 FYNNEI. CDR3 in amino acids: CASSDRGGTDTQYF. DNA for the CDR3: TGTGCCAGCAGTGATCGCGGGGGCACAGATACGCAGTATTTT.

About this clonotype itself: A much larger clonotype is one base distant, so this may be a read error. It is likely a read error, because the conserved phenylalanine at the end of the CDR3 is missing. V and J are TRBV30 and TRBJ2-2; TRBD2 agrees at 9 bases. This CDR3 is 16 amino acids long. V shed 4 bases, J shed 0 bases, and the junction held 6 bases outside the gene matches. Germline CDR1 is GTSNPN and CDR2 is SVGIG (reference sequence). As DNA, the CDR3 is TGTGCCTGGATTCCCGTAGCGGGGGCGAACACCGGGGAGCTGTTTTCT. This encodes CAWIPVAGANTGELFS.

The chain combines TRBV6-5 with TRBJ2-7; D unresolved. CDR1 is MNHEY and CDR2 is SVGAGI in the germline V gene. Trimming left V 2 bases short and J 6 bases short, with 23 bases between. The CDR3 has 17 amino acids. The CDR3: CASSYRVLMLGFGEQYF. The CDR3 bases are TGTGCCAGCAGTTACAGGGTCCTTATGCTGGGGTTCGGCGAGCAGTACTTC.

This clonotype was seen a few times. This sequence joins TRBV30 and TRBJ2-3; 8 nucleotides agree with TRBD2. The CDR3 is 16 residues long. Per the germline V gene, CDR1 is GTSNPN and CDR2 is SVGIG (reference sequence). V was clipped by 0 bases and J by 4 bases; unmatched bases: 9. The CDR3 protein is CAWSVRGTRRSDTQYF. The CDR3 DNA is TGTGCCTGGAGTGTACGGGGGACTAGAAGATCAGATACGCAGTATTTT.